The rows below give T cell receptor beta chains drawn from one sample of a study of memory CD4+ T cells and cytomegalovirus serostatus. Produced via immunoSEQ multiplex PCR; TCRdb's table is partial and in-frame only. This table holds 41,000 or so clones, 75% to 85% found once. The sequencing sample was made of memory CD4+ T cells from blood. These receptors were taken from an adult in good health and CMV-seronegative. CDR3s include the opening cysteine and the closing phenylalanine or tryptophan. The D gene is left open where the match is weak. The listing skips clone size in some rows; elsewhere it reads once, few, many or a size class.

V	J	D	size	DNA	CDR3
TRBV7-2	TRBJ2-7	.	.	TGTGCCGTCTCCGGACCCCCAGGCGAGCAGTACTTC	CAVSGPPGEQYF
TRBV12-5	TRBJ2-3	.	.	TGTGCTAGTGGACAAACAGATACGCAGTATTTT	CASGQTDTQYF
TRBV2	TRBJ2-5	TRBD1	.	TGTGCCAGCAGACCGGGACAGCTTCAAGAGACCCAGTACTTC	CASRPGQLQETQYF
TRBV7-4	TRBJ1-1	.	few	TGTGCCGGGCTAGGGGGCACTGAAGCTTTCTTT	CAGLGGTEAFF
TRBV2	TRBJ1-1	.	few	TGTGCCAGCAGCCTCGACAGTACTAAAGCTTTCTTT	CASSLDSTKAFF
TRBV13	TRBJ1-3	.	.	TGTGCCAGCAGCTTAGATTCGAGCTCTGGAAACACCATATATTTT	CASSLDSSSGNTIYF
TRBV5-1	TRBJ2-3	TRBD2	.	TGCGCCAGCAGCCTGGTGCCCGGGGGGGCTACAGATACGCAGTATTTT	CASSLVPGGATDTQYF
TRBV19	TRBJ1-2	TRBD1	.	TGTGCCAGTAGTTACCGGGACAGACCCAATGGCTACACCTTC	CASSYRDRPNGYTF
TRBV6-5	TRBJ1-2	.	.	TGTGCCAGCAGTTTATATAATGGGGGTGAATATGGCTACACCTTC	CASSLYNGGEYGYTF
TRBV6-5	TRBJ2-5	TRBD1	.	TGTGCCATACCAGGGGGCACTATGACCGCCCAGTACTTC	CAIPGGTMTAQYF
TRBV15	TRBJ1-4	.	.	TGTGCCACCAGTCCCCCCCAGCAGTTTGGTAATGAAAAACTGTTTTTT	CATSPPQQFGNEKLFF
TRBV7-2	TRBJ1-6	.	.	TGTGCCAGCAGCTTACGGGGACGGGATTCACCCCTCCACTTT	CASSLRGRDSPLHF
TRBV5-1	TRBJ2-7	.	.	TGCGCCAGCAGCTTGGGGACAGTAACCTACGAGCAGTACTTC	CASSLGTVTYEQYF
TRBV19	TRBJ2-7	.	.	TGTGCCAGTAGTTGGGCCCCCCGGGGCTACGAGCAGTACTTC	CASSWAPRGYEQYF
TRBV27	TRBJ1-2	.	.	TGTGCCAGCAGTTTAAAGGGGTCGGGGAATGGCTACACCTTC	CASSLKGSGNGYTF
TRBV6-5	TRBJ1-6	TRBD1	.	TGTGCCAGCAGTTACACGACAGGGGAAGGGAGTTCACCCCTCCACTTT	CASSYTTGEGSSPLHF
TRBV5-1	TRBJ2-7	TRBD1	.	TGCGCCAGCAGACGATCCGGGACAGGGGGTTCGGGCGAGCAGTACTTC	CASRRSGTGGSGEQYF
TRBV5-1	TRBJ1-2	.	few	TGCGCCAGCAGCCCGGGGTACCCAGGGGAACTCTCCGGCTACACCTTC	CASSPGYPGELSGYTF
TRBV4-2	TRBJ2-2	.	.	TGTGCCAGCAGCCAAGACGGGACGGCAAACACCGGGGAGCTGTTTTTT	CASSQDGTANTGELFF
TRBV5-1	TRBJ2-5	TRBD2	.	TGCGCCAGCAGCCCACGGGGGGGCCAGCAAGAGACCCAGTACTTC	CASSPRGGQQETQYF
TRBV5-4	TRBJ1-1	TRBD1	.	TGTGCCAGCAGCCCTAAACCTACAGGGGACACTGAAGCTTTCTTT	CASSPKPTGDTEAFF
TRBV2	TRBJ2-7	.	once	TGTGCCAGCCGGGCACATGGGAGCTCCTACGAGCAGTACTTC	CASRAHGSSYEQYF
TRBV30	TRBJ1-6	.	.	TGTGCCTGGAAGCGGTCCTATAATTCACCCCTCCACTTT	CAWKRSYNSPLHF
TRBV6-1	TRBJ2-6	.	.	TGTGCCAGCCCGCAGGACTCTGGGGCCAACGTCCTGACTTTC	CASPQDSGANVLTF
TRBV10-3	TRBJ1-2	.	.	TGTGCCATCAGTGGGCTTAGGGGAGGGGACTATGGCTACACCTTC	CAISGLRGGDYGYTF
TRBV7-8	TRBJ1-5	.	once	TGTGCCAGCAGCTTAATTGGGGTTGATCAGCCCCAGCATTTT	CASSLIGVDQPQHF
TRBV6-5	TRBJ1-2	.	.	TGTGCCAGCAGTTACTCGACAACAGACTATGGCTACACCTTC	CASSYSTTDYGYTF
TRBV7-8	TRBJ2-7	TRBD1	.	TGTGCCAGCAGCAACCGGGACAGGACGGAGGAGCAGTACTTC	CASSNRDRTEEQYF
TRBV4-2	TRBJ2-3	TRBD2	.	TGTGCCAGCAGCCGCGGGGGTACCACAGATACGCAGTATTTT	CASSRGGTTDTQYF
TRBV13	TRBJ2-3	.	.	TGTGCCAGCAGCTTAGGGGCCTTGGGGCCTACAGATACGCAGTATTTT	CASSLGALGPTDTQYF
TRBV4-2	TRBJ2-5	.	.	TGTGCCAGCAGCTTGAGGCTAGCCCAAGAGACCCAGTACTTC	CASSLRLAQETQYF
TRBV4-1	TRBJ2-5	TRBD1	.	TGCGCCAGCAGCCAAGGGGACAGGGACCTCCAAGAGACCCAGTACTTC	CASSQGDRDLQETQYF
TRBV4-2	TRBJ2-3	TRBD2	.	TGTGCCAGCAGCCAAAAGGGTAGCGGGACTATGGTTCAAGATACGCAGTATTTT	CASSQKGSGTMVQDTQYF
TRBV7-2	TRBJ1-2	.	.	TGTGCCAGCAGCTTGGGGCAGAGGGGTGGCTACACCTTC	CASSLGQRGGYTF
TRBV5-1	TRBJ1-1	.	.	TGCGCCAGCAGGGGGCTGGGGGAAGGGTACACTGAAGCTTTCTTT	CASRGLGEGYTEAFF
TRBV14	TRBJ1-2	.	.	TGTGCCAGCAGCATACTCGGGTATGGCTACACCTTC	CASSILGYGYTF
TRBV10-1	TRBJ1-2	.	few	TGCGCCAGCACCGTTAACCGACGGAGAACTAACTATGGCTACACCTTC	CASTVNRRRTNYGYTF
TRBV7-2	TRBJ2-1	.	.	TGTGCCAGCAGCTTAAGTAGGGGGGCGGTTGAGCAGTTCTTC	CASSLSRGAVEQFF
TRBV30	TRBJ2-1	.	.	TGTGCCTGGAGAGGAATAGCTCCCTCCTACAATGAGCAGTTCTTC	CAWRGIAPSYNEQFF
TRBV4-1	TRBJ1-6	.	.	TGCGCCAGCAGCCAATTAGCCGGGACACCACCGTCACCCCTCCACTTT	CASSQLAGTPPSPLHF
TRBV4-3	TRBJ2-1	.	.	TGCGCCAGCAGCCCCGCGACTGATTACAATGAGCAGTTCTTC	CASSPATDYNEQFF
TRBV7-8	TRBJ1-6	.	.	TGTGCCAGCAGCTCGGGGTCGGTCGGACAGCTAAATAATTCACCCCTCCACTTT	CASSSGSVGQLNNSPLHF
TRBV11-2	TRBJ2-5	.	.	TGTGCCAGCAGGTACCAGGGTACGAGACAAGAGACCCAGTACTTC	CASRYQGTRQETQYF
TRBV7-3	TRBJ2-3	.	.	TGTGCCAGCAGCTTAAGCCCGGGGCCAGATACGCAGTATTTT	CASSLSPGPDTQYF
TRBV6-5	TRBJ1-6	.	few	TGTGCCAGCGGATCAGGAAATTCACCCCTCCACTTT	CASGSGNSPLHF
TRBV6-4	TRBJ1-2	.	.	TGTGCCAGCACATCGGGGGATGGCTACACCTTC	CASTSGDGYTF
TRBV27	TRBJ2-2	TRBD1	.	TGTGCCAGCAGCCATCGACAGGGTAAAGGGACCGGGGAGCTGTTTTTT	CASSHRQGKGTGELFF
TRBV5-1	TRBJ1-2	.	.	TGCGCCAGCAGTACAGAGACAGGATCCCGCTATGGCTACACCTTC	CASSTETGSRYGYTF
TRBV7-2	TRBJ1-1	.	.	TGTGCCAGCAGCTTAGTGAACGGGAACACTGAAGCTTTCTTT	CASSLVNGNTEAFF
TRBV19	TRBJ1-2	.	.	TGTGCCAGTAGTATGTTCGTCAACTATGGCTACACCTTC	CASSMFVNYGYTF
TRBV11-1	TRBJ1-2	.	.	TGTGCCAGCAGCTTCGACAGCTATGGCTACACCTTC	CASSFDSYGYTF